The 7 T cell receptor beta chains listed next were all sequenced from one sample in a study of T cells in Graves' hyperthyroidism and ophthalmopathy (dated by TCRdb to between 2018 and 2020). Libraries were prepared through multiplex PCR. The data were produced on an Illumina HiSeq 2000. The TCR beta CDR3 regions were amplified from RNA transcripts. The TCR CDR3 was subjected to a first round of RT-PCR using the HTBI primer set and the Qiagen OneStep RT-PCR kit. TCRdb handled the public reads itself, with Q25 trimming in fastp and clone calling in MiXCR, and kept productive beta chains. CDR3 protein duplicates are merged, each entry listing the most common genes and DNA. The sample yields hundreds of thousands of distinct CDR3 sequences; 25% to 30% were counted once. About a quarter of the sample comes from the top ten. Specimen: blood. These receptors were taken from a man in his forties or fifties with Graves' hyperthyroidism that later progressed to Graves' ophthalmopathy.

This clonotype was detected ten times or more. V is TRBV12-3 or TRBV12-4 and J is TRBJ2-7, with 10 bases matching TRBD1. The CDR3 is made up of 15 amino acids. Unmatched junction bases numbered 1, after V lost 0 bases and J lost 2 bases. CDR3 nucleotide sequence: TGTGCCAGCAGTTTAGCAGGGACAGGGGCCTACGAGCAGTACTTC. The encoded protein is CASSLAGTGAYEQYF.

The chain is built from TRBV29-1 and TRBJ2-7; tentatively, D is TRBD2 (6 bases). Looked up from germline, CDR1 is SQVTM and CDR2 is ANQGSEA. The germline V and J ends were trimmed by 6 bases and 0 bases, with 12 bases remaining between them. CDR3 size: 13 residues. DNA for the CDR3: TGCAGCGTCGTAGGCGGGAACTCCTACGAGCAGTACTTC. Translated, it gives CSVVGGNSYEQYF.

This clonotype was counted many times. CDR3 DNA sequence: TGCAGTGCTAGCTCCACCGGGGAGCTGTTTTTT. As protein: CSASSTGELFF. This chain connects TRBV20-1 to TRBJ2-2; no clear D gene. There are 11 residues in the CDR3. Trimming removed 3 bases from V and 4 bases from J, with 3 bases in between. The germline CDR1 and CDR2 sequences are DFQATT and SNEGSKA (reference sequence).

This rearrangement joins TRBV2 to TRBJ2-5; D is unclear. The CDR3 runs 10 residues. Germline CDR1 reads SNHLY; CDR2 reads FYNNEI. Trimming stripped 8 bases from V and 5 bases from J, with 6 bases between. In nucleotides, the CDR3 is TGTGCCAGCTCTTGGGAGACCCAGTACTTC. As protein: CASSWETQYF.

This clonotype was detected many times. The chain employs TRBV4-2 and TRBJ2-7, with 12 bases lining up with TRBD2. The CDR3 totals 15 residues. Germline assignment: CDR1 LGHNA and CDR2 YNFKEQ. Trimming at V came to 4 bases and at J to 3 bases, leaving 4 bases not matched to a gene. The CDR3: CASSRGLAGSYEQYF. In DNA form, the CDR3 reads TGTGCCAGCAGCCGGGGACTAGCGGGTAGCTACGAGCAGTACTTC.

The J gene is TRBJ1-1, the V gene TRBV6-1, with D unresolved. The CDR3 sequence is 14 residues long. Trimming stripped 6 bases from V and 3 bases from J, with 14 bases between. Germline V gene data show CDR1 as MNHNS and CDR2 as SASEGT. CDR3 sequence: CASRKGFVDTEAFF. The CDR3 DNA follows: TGTGCCAGCAGGAAGGGATTTGTGGACACTGAAGCTTTCTTT.

For this clonotype: Relative to the germline gene, one junction end is altered; a read error may explain this. V and J are TRBV7-6 and TRBJ1-1; D is unresolved. This CDR3 is 20 amino acids long. CDR1 SGHVS and CDR2 FNYEAQ come from the germline V gene. CDR3 in amino acids: CASSLPPPLCPPKMNTEAFF. The CDR3 coding sequence is TGTGCTAGCAGCTTACCCCCCCCCCTTTGTCCCCCCAAAATGAACACTGAAGCTTTCTTT.